The 10 T cell receptor beta chains in this list originate from one sample, sequenced in a study of T cells in Graves' hyperthyroidism and ophthalmopathy. RNA transcripts were the template for amplifying TCR beta CDR3 regions. In the first-round RT-PCR of the TCR CDR3, the HTBI primer set was used. From the multiplex PCR reads, TCRdb called clonotypes with MiXCR, one entry per CDR3 protein. The sample lists 560,000 or so distinct CDR3 sequences, 46% occurring once. Sequencing was performed on peripheral blood or thyroid tissue (not recorded which). The receptors here all came from a woman younger than 35 with Graves' hyperthyroidism.

Details on this clonotype: Relative to the germline gene, one junction end is altered; a read error may explain this. The gene calls are TRBV7-9 and TRBJ2-5; D remains ambiguous. This CDR3 region has 14 residues. CDR1 is SEHNR, CDR2 FQNEAQ, per germline (reference sequence). For the CDR3, the DNA is TGCGCCAGCAGCACCGCAAGGGCCCAAGAGACCCAGTACTTC. The encoded protein is CASSTARAQETQYF.

This chain joins TRBV5-1 and TRBJ2-2, with D possibly matching TRBD2 (6 bases). CDR3 length: 15 residues. Germline CDR1 and CDR2: SGHRS and YFSETQ. Trimming removed 4 bases at V and 4 bases at J, with 14 bases between. CDR3 sequence reads: CASSLGTAITGELFF. As DNA, the CDR3 is TGCGCCAGCAGCCTGGGGACTGCGATCACCGGGGAGCTGTTTTTT.

V gene TRBV2 combines with J gene TRBJ1-4, with D unclear. The CDR3 is 15 amino acids. From germline, CDR1 is SNHLY and CDR2 FYNNEI. The V end was cut by 6 bases, the J end by 6 bases, with 17 bases between. For the CDR3, the DNA is TGTGCCAGCAGAAAAGAGGCAGGTATAGATGAAAAACTGTTTTTT. It translates to CASRKEAGIDEKLFF.

V usage is TRBV5-1 and J usage is TRBJ1-1; D ambiguous. Germline CDR1 reads SGHRS; CDR2 reads YFSETQ. The CDR3 length is 13 residues. The germline V and J ends were trimmed by 1 base and 2 bases, with 6 bases remaining between them. DNA for the CDR3: TGCGCCAGCAGCTTGCCTGCAAACACTGAAGCTTTCTTT. Protein sequence: CASSLPANTEAFF. Full variable domain (remainder filled in from reference TRBV5-1 and TRBJ1-1): KAGVTQTPRYLIKTRGQQVTLSCSPISGHRSVSWYQQTPGQGLQFLFEYFSETQRNKGNFPGRFSGRQFSNSRSEMNVSTLELGDSALYLCASSLPANTEAFFGQGTRLTVV.

This clonotype was counted a few times. The junction departs from the called germline gene at one end, perhaps through a read error. The chain joins TRBV10-3 to TRBJ1-5, with TRBD1 identical over 10 bases. Germline CDR1 ENHRY, CDR2 SYGVKD. The CDR3 consists of 17 residues. In DNA form, the CDR3 reads TGTGCCAGCAGTTACACCGGGACAGGGGTAGGGAATCAGCCCCAGCATTTT. It translates to CASSYTGTGVGNQPQHF.

Worth noting for this clonotype: The conserved closing phenylalanine or tryptophan is absent in this CDR3, likely reflecting a read error. The DNA is left out, because the CDR3 cannot be placed on it with certainty; the CDR3 is given as TCRdb lists it. The chain is built from TRBV7-9 and TRBJ1-5. 8 amino acids form the CDR3, both terminal residues included. The V gene's germline CDR1 is SEHNR and CDR2 FQNEAQ (reference sequence). The CDR3 is CASISRRI.

This clonotype was detected many times. A junction end diverges from the germline sequence, so it may reflect a read error. V is TRBV7-9 and J is TRBJ2-7; the D gene is possibly TRBD2 (5 bases). Germline V CDR1 and CDR2: SEHNR, FQNEAQ (reference sequence). The CDR3 has 12 amino acids. This CDR3 is CASSLIGDEQYF. The CDR3 coding sequence is TGTGCTAGCAGCTTAATCGGGGACGAGCAGTACTTC.

The table lists this clonotype with many counts. The J gene is TRBJ2-7, the V gene TRBV7-2; 10 nucleotides align to TRBD1. Losses at the gene ends were 5 bases for V and 3 bases for J; bases not matched to a gene: 4. The CDR3 has 14 residues. In germline, CDR1 is SGHTA, CDR2 FQGNSA. CDR3 DNA sequence: TGTGCCAGCAGCCCTTGGACAGGGGGCTACGAGCAGTACTTC. Amino acid sequence: CASSPWTGGYEQYF.

This chain connects TRBV5-1 to TRBJ1-2, with 7 bases fitting TRBD1. This CDR3 is 11 amino acids long. V trimming: 8 bases; J trimming: 2 bases; junction bases outside the gene matches: 0. CDR1 and CDR2 (germline): SGHRS, YFSETQ. The CDR3 bases are TGCGCCAGACAGGGGAACTATGGCTACACCTTC. Its translation is CARQGNYGYTF.

This chain uses TRBV4-3 with TRBJ1-4; TRBD1 matches at 7 bases. The germline V gene has CDR1 LGHNA and CDR2 YSLEER. The V segment lost 4 bases and the J segment 8 bases; nucleotides outside the gene matches: 10. This CDR3 is 15 amino acids long. The CDR3 nucleotides read TGCGCCAGCAGCCCCGGGACAGTCATGCACGAAAAACTGTTTTTT. Translation gives CASSPGTVMHEKLFF.